This T cell receptor beta chain was identified during a study of beta chain features in type 1 diabetes. Study-level points and caveats: Moderately but significantly shorter TCRB CDR3s were found in Type 1 diabetes patients in all four CD4+ subsets.

All of the isolated RNA was reverse transcribed, so expressed TCRB transcripts were sequenced. Repertoires were generated with immunoSEQ multiplex PCR, while TCRdb's copy carries only in-frame clones and drops some. The sample shows under 300,000 clones, about 26% of them seen only once. This clone has only one observation. Its antigen is not identified. The V end was cut by 1 base, the J end by 5 bases, with 14 bases between. This CDR3 spans 15 amino acids. Germline V lookup: CDR1 SGDLS, CDR2 YYNGEE. The rearrangement uses TRBV9 and TRBJ2-3; D remains ambiguous. The sequenced sample consisted of central memory CD4+ T cells from blood. This sequence originates from a man under 40 in good health. Here the CDR3 DNA reads TGTGCCAGCAGCGTAAGGGCCTTAGGGCGAGATACGCAGTATTTT. This encodes CASSVRALGRDTQYF.